The following is a T cell receptor (beta chain) sequence with its context. No antigen is known for it. Preparation of the TCR beta libraries relied on UMI-labeled 5' RACE. One entry per CDR3 protein, without DNA, is what TCRdb gives after re-calling the 5' RACE reads. The repertoire table contains around 9,700 distinct CDR3 sequences. Enrichment for total CD8+ T cells was performed by negative magnetic separation. This record belongs to a study of human CD8 memory T cell subsets. Points from the study as a whole: Among T cells, stem-like memory and precursor exhausted subsets showed similarly high diversity, unlike effector memory cells.

Germline values: CDR1 KGHSH, CDR2 LQKENI. The CDR3 covers 15 residues. Sequencing used CD8+ T cells from PBMCs. The sequence derives from a human donor in good health. The chain employs TRBV18 and TRBJ1-1. The CDR3 protein is CASSPPPRENTEAFF.